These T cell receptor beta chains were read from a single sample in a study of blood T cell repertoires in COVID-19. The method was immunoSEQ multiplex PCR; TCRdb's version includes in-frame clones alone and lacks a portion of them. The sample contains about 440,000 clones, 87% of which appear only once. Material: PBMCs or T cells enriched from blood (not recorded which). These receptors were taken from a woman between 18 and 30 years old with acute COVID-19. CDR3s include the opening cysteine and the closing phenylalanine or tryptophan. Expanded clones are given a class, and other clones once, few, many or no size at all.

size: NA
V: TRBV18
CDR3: CASSPAPEGQPQHF

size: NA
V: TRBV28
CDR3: CASSLRAPFGELFF

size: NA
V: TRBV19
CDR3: CASTDRVSYEQYF

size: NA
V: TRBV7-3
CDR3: CASSLMSRGHNEQFF

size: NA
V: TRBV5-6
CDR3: CASSLARQGADQPQHF

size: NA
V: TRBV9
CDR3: CASSDGTSNTEAFF

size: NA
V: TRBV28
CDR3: CASSWTAYGYTF

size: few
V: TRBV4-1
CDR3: CASSQEMSHSGNTIYF

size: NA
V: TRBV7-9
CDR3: CASSLLGGEAFF

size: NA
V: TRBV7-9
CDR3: CASSLALTRGKGTDTQYF

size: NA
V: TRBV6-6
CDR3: CASNPDSNSGNTIYF

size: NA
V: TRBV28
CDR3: CASRTQDPREKLFF

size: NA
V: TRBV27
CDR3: CASSLREDNPGHEQYF

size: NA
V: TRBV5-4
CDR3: CASSFSGNTYEQYF

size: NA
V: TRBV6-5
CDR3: CATHNGDTEAFF

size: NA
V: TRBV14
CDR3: CASSPGTGVNYGYTF

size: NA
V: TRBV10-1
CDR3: CASSATAGGYNEQFF